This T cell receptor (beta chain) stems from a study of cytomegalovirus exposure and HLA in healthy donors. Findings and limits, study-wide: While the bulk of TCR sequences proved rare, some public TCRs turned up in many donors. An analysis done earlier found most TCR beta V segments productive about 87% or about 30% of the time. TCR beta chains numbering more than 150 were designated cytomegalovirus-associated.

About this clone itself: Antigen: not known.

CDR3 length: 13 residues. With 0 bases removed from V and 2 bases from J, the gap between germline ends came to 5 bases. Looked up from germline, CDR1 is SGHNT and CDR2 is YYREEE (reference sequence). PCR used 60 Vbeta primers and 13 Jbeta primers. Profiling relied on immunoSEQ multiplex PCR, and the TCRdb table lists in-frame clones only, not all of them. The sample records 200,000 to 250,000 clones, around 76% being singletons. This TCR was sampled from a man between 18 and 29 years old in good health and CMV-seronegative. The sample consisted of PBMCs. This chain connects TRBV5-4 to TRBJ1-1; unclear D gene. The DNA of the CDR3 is TGTGCCAGCAGCTTGGGGGCTAACACTGAAGCTTTCTTT. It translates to CASSLGANTEAFF.